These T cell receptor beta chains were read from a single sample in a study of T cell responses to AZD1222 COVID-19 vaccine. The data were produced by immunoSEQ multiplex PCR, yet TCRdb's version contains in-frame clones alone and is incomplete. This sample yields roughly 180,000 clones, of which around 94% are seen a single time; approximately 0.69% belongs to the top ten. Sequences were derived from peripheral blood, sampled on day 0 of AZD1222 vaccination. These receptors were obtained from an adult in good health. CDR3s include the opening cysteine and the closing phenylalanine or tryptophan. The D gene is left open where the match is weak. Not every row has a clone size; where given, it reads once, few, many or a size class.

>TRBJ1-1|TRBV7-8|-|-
CASSSYLGRANTEAFF
TGTGCCAGCAGCTCCTACCTCGGCAGGGCAAACACTGAAGCTTTCTTT
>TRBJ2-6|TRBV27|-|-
CASSLRHLLSGANVLTF
TGTGCCAGCAGTCTTCGACACCTTCTCTCTGGGGCCAACGTCCTGACTTTC
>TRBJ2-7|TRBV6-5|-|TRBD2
CASWERGAPSYEQYF
TGTGCCAGTTGGGAGCGGGGGGCTCCCTCCTACGAGCAGTACTTC
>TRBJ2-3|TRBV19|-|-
CASNGQSIPSSTDTQYF
TGTGCCAGTAATGGACAGTCCATTCCGTCTAGCACAGATACGCAGTATTTT
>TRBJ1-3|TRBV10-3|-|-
CAIAINPGDRTSGNTIYF
TGTGCCATCGCTATTAATCCGGGGGATAGAACCTCTGGAAACACCATATATTTT
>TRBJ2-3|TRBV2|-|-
CASSSGDTQYF
TGTGCCAGCAGCTCGGGGGATACGCAGTATTTT
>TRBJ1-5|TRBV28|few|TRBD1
CASSLRQGPHQPQHF
TGTGCCAGCAGTTTACGACAGGGCCCTCATCAGCCCCAGCATTTT
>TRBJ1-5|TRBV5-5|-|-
CASSSLISNQPQHF
TGTGCCAGCAGCTCACTCATTAGCAATCAGCCCCAGCATTTT
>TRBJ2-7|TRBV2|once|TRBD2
CARLPGLVEGEQYF
TGTGCCAGACTCCCGGGACTAGTGGAGGGAGAGCAGTACTTC
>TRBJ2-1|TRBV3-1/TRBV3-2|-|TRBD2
CASSPSSGSPYNEQFF
TGTGCCAGCAGCCCATCTAGCGGGAGTCCCTACAATGAGCAGTTCTTC
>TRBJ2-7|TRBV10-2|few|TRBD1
CASSEVFGQGGGQYF
TGCGCCAGCAGTGAGGTCTTTGGACAGGGTGGGGGGCAGTACTTC
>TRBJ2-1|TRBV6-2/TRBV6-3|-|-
CASSPGGTVAVNEQFF
TGTGCCAGCAGCCCTGGAGGGACCGTAGCAGTCAATGAGCAGTTCTTC
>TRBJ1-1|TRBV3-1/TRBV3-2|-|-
CASSPGTEAFF
TGTGCCAGCAGCCCTGGCACTGAAGCTTTCTTT
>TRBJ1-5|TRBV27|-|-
CASSLRGNNQPQHF
TGTGCCAGCAGTTTACGTGGGAACAATCAGCCCCAGCATTTT
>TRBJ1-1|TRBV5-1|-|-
CASSRGLGVTEAFF
TGCGCCAGCAGCCGAGGTCTGGGGGTCACTGAAGCTTTCTTT
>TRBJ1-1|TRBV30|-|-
CAWSTTLEAFF
TGTGCCTGGAGTACGACACTTGAAGCTTTCTTT
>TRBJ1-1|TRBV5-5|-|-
CASSTRLRVTEAFF
TGTGCCAGCAGTACCCGCCTCAGGGTCACTGAAGCTTTCTTT
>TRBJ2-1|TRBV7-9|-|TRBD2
CASSLANLAGGAVEQFF
TGTGCCAGCAGCTTAGCAAACCTAGCGGGAGGAGCCGTTGAGCAGTTCTTC
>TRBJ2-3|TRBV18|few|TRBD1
CASSPRPGQGGRTQYF
TGTGCCAGCTCACCACGACCGGGACAGGGAGGAAGGACGCAGTATTTT
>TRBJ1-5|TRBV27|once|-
CASSLSSDPGNQPQHF
TGTGCCAGCAGTTTATCTTCAGACCCCGGCAATCAGCCCCAGCATTTT
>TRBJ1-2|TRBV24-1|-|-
CATSDARGVGTYGYTF
TGTGCCACCAGTGATGCCCGTGGGGTAGGGACCTATGGCTACACCTTC
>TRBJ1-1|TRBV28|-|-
CASGFPGVVNTEAFF
TGTGCCAGCGGCTTTCCAGGGGTTGTTAACACTGAAGCTTTCTTT
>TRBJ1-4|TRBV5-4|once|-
CASSYSPSATNEKLFF
TGTGCCAGCAGCTACTCCCCAAGTGCAACTAATGAAAAACTGTTTTTT
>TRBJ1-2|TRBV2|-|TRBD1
CASGQVGHGGTF
TGTGCCAGCGGACAGGTCGGCCATGGGGGCACCTTC
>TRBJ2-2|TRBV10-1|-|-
CASSDTGELFF
TGCGCCAGCTCCGACACCGGGGAGCTGTTTTTT
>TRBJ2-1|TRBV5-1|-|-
CASSSSASAYYNEQFF
TGCGCCAGCAGCTCCTCTGCTAGCGCCTATTACAATGAGCAGTTCTTC
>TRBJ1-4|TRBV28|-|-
CASSPHREKLFF
TGTGCCAGCAGCCCCCACAGAGAAAAACTGTTTTTT
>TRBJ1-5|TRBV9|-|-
CASSVAPQKPQHF
TGTGCCAGCAGCGTAGCCCCACAGAAGCCCCAGCATTTT
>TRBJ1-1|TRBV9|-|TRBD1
CASSPWTGVMNTEAFF
TGTGCCAGCAGCCCTTGGACAGGGGTCATGAACACTGAAGCTTTCTTT
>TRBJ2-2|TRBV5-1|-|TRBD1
CASSLGTGVGGELFF
TGCGCCAGCAGCCTAGGGACAGGGGTTGGCGGGGAGCTGTTTTTT
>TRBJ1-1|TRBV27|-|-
CASSPTDRHTEAFF
TGTGCCAGCAGTCCTACCGACAGGCATACTGAAGCTTTCTTT
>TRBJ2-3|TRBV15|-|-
CATSRETGLEYF
TGTGCCACCAGCAGAGAGACGGGATTGGAGTATTTT
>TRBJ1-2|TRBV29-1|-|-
CSVDFGGIGKGYGYTF
TGCAGCGTTGATTTTGGGGGCATCGGGAAGGGCTATGGCTACACCTTC
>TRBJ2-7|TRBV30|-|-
CAWSVAGTAYEQYF
TGTGCCTGGAGTGTGGCAGGGACTGCCTACGAGCAGTACTTC
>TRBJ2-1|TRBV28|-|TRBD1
CASLTGGNEQFF
TGTGCCAGCTTGACAGGGGGCAATGAGCAGTTCTTC
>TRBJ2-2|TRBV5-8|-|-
CASSKTGNTGELFF
TGTGCCAGCAGCAAGACAGGGAACACCGGGGAGCTGTTTTTT
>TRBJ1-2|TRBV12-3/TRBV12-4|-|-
CASSSPGVYGYTF
TGTGCCAGCAGTTCACCGGGGGTCTATGGCTACACCTTC
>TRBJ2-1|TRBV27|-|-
CASSFLRGVQGNEQFF
TGTGCCAGCAGCTTCCTTAGGGGGGTTCAAGGCAATGAGCAGTTCTTC
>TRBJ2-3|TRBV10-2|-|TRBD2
CASSEHGPGGLPPDTQYF
TGCGCCAGCAGTGAGCATGGTCCGGGAGGGCTTCCCCCAGATACGCAGTATTTT
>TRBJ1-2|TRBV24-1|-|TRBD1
CATSPGQGHGYTF
TGTGCCACCAGCCCGGGACAGGGGCATGGCTACACCTTC
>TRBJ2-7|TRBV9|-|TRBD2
CASSPPSGYEQYF
TGTGCCAGCAGCCCTCCTAGCGGCTACGAGCAGTACTTC
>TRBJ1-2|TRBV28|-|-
CASSLPRGGDGYTF
TGTGCCAGCAGTTTACCCCGGGGAGGAGATGGCTACACCTTC
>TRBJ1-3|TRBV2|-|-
CASSDGRLLSGNTIYF
TGTGCCAGCAGTGATGGACGCCTCCTCTCTGGAAACACCATATATTTT
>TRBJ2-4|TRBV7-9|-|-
CASSLHSGVVKNIQYF
TGTGCCAGCAGCCTCCATTCTGGGGTGGTCAAAAACATTCAGTACTTC
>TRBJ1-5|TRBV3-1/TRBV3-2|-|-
CASSQGYNQPQHF
TGTGCCAGCAGCCAAGGTTATAATCAGCCCCAGCATTTT
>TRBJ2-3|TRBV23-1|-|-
CASSSRDNTDTQYF
TGCGCCAGCAGTTCCCGGGACAACACAGATACGCAGTATTTT
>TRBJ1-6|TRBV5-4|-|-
CASSSDPGLGNSPLHF
TGTGCCAGCAGCTCGGATCCCGGCCTGGGGAATTCACCCCTCCACTTT
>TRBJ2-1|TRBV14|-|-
CASSSPASSYNEQFF
TGTGCCAGCAGCTCCCCCGCAAGCTCCTACAATGAGCAGTTCTTC
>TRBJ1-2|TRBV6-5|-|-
CASSGGSFPYGYTF
TGTGCCAGCAGCGGCGGGAGCTTTCCCTATGGCTACACCTTC
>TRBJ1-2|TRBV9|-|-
CASSVDPANYGYTF
TGTGCCAGCAGCGTCGATCCAGCAAACTATGGCTACACCTTC